The rows below give T cell receptor beta chains drawn from one sample of a study of OX40 agonist ivuxolimab in advanced cancers. Data came from immunoSEQ multiplex PCR; TCRdb stores just in-frame clones and leaves some out. This table has 40,000 or so clones, roughly four fifths appearing once. Sequencing was performed on CD4+ or CD8+ T cells sorted from blood, taken in a trial of the OX40 agonist ivuxolimab. The receptor source for this set is an adult with an advanced solid tumor such as melanoma, head and neck, liver or kidney cancer. Each CDR3 is given with its conserved first and last residue. Fields, in order: clone size, V gene, CDR3 length, J gene, D gene, CDR3 protein, CDR3 DNA. D genes are given only for firm matches. Clone size is not always given. Where it is, it says once, few, many or a class for expanded clones.

clone size: NA
V gene: TRBV2
CDR3 length: 11
J gene: TRBJ1-5
D gene: NA
CDR3 protein: CASRGGQPQHF
CDR3 DNA: TGTGCCAGCAGGGGGGGACAGCCCCAGCATTTT

clone size: NA
V gene: TRBV7-9
CDR3 length: 11
J gene: TRBJ1-2
D gene: NA
CDR3 protein: CASTANYGYTF
CDR3 DNA: TGTGCCAGCACCGCTAACTATGGCTACACCTTC

clone size: NA
V gene: TRBV28
CDR3 length: 10
J gene: TRBJ2-5
D gene: NA
CDR3 protein: CASSQETQYF
CDR3 DNA: TGTGCCAGCAGCCAAGAGACCCAGTACTTC

clone size: once
V gene: TRBV19
CDR3 length: 15
J gene: TRBJ2-7
D gene: NA
CDR3 protein: CASSTQDSGSYEQYF
CDR3 DNA: TGTGCCAGTAGTACCCAGGACAGCGGGTCCTACGAGCAGTACTTC

clone size: NA
V gene: TRBV28
CDR3 length: 16
J gene: TRBJ2-4
D gene: TRBD1
CDR3 protein: CASSLPGTGVSNIQYF
CDR3 DNA: TGTGCCAGCAGTTTGCCCGGAACAGGGGTTTCGAACATTCAGTACTTC

clone size: NA
V gene: TRBV28
CDR3 length: 16
J gene: TRBJ2-1
D gene: NA
CDR3 protein: CASSFSSGLSYNEQFF
CDR3 DNA: TGTGCCAGCAGTTTCTCGAGCGGGCTCTCCTACAATGAGCAGTTCTTC

clone size: once
V gene: TRBV14
CDR3 length: 11
J gene: TRBJ2-7
D gene: NA
CDR3 protein: CASARYYEQYF
CDR3 DNA: TGTGCCAGCGCACGGTACTACGAGCAGTACTTC

clone size: NA
V gene: TRBV19
CDR3 length: 15
J gene: TRBJ2-3
D gene: NA
CDR3 protein: CASSIGGSRADTQYF
CDR3 DNA: TGTGCCAGTAGTATAGGTGGGAGTCGCGCAGATACGCAGTATTTT

clone size: NA
V gene: TRBV28
CDR3 length: 15
J gene: TRBJ2-7
D gene: NA
CDR3 protein: CASSLLGNPPSEQYF
CDR3 DNA: TGTGCCAGCAGTTTGTTGGGCAACCCCCCATCCGAGCAGTACTTC

clone size: NA
V gene: TRBV7-2
CDR3 length: 13
J gene: TRBJ2-3
D gene: NA
CDR3 protein: CASSHQITDTQYF
CDR3 DNA: TGTGCCAGCAGCCATCAGATCACAGATACGCAGTATTTT

clone size: once
V gene: TRBV7-9
CDR3 length: 13
J gene: TRBJ1-2
D gene: NA
CDR3 protein: CASSLDGAYGYTF
CDR3 DNA: TGTGCCAGCAGCTTAGACGGGGCTTATGGCTACACCTTC

clone size: NA
V gene: TRBV29-1
CDR3 length: 12
J gene: TRBJ1-1
D gene: NA
CDR3 protein: CSVGWAGSEAFF
CDR3 DNA: TGCAGCGTTGGTTGGGCAGGGTCTGAAGCTTTCTTT